The rows below give T cell receptor beta chains drawn from one sample of a study of T cells in tuberculosis. This table comes from immunoSEQ multiplex PCR, and its TCRdb copy is limited to in-frame clones, with some not included. The sample carries 50,000 to 65,000 clones, 88% recorded once. Sequencing was done on a sample of CD1b-GMM tetramer-negative cells sorted from PBMCs. The receptors shown here come from an adult woman with latent tuberculosis. Both conserved end residues are part of each CDR3. D genes are given only for firm matches. The listing skips clone size in some rows; elsewhere it reads once, few, many or a size class.

DNA: TGTGCCAGCAGCTTAGAAGGGACGATTAGCGGAGAATGGTACTTC
CDR3: CASSLEGTISGEWYF
J: TRBJ2-7
size: -
V: TRBV7-2
D: -

DNA: TGTGCCAGCAGCGTAGGCCGGAGTTCCTACAATGAGCAGTTCTTC
CDR3: CASSVGRSSYNEQFF
J: TRBJ2-1
size: -
V: TRBV9
D: -

DNA: TGTGCCAGCAGTGATACAGGGTTGGCCGAGCAGTACTTC
CDR3: CASSDTGLAEQYF
J: TRBJ2-7
size: -
V: TRBV25-1
D: -

DNA: TGCGCCAGCAGCCCAGGGACTAGCGGGAGGGTCTACGAGCAGTACTTC
CDR3: CASSPGTSGRVYEQYF
J: TRBJ2-7
size: -
V: TRBV4-1
D: TRBD2

DNA: TGTGCCAGCAGTGACGCGGGACAGGGGTGGCAGCCCCAGCATTTT
CDR3: CASSDAGQGWQPQHF
J: TRBJ1-5
size: once
V: TRBV6-1
D: TRBD1

DNA: TGTGCCAGCAGCGGTGGGAGCGGGAGGATCACCGGGGAGCTGTTTTTT
CDR3: CASSGGSGRITGELFF
J: TRBJ2-2
size: -
V: TRBV7-9
D: TRBD2

DNA: TGTGCCAGCAGCTTCTTAGGGGGTACACCCCTCCACTTT
CDR3: CASSFLGGTPLHF
J: TRBJ1-6
size: -
V: TRBV5-8
D: -

DNA: TGTGCCAGCCGTTCCGGGACTAGCGGGAGGGTGGTATTAGGAGAGCAGTTCTTC
CDR3: CASRSGTSGRVVLGEQFF
J: TRBJ2-1
size: -
V: TRBV28
D: TRBD2

DNA: TGTGCCACCAATGGCGGACAGGACTACGAGCAGTACTTC
CDR3: CATNGGQDYEQYF
J: TRBJ2-7
size: -
V: TRBV10-3
D: TRBD1

DNA: TGTGCCAGCAGCTTTACTGCCGGGGAGCTGTTTTTT
CDR3: CASSFTAGELFF
J: TRBJ2-2
size: -
V: TRBV7-3
D: -

DNA: TGTGCCAGCAGCTTAGGGGGCCAGAACTATGGCTACACCTTC
CDR3: CASSLGGQNYGYTF
J: TRBJ1-2
size: -
V: TRBV7-2
D: -

DNA: TGTGCCACCAGCAGAATTATATCCGTAACAGGCCAGGACACTGAAGCTTTCTTT
CDR3: CATSRIISVTGQDTEAFF
J: TRBJ1-1
size: -
V: TRBV15
D: -

DNA: TGCGCCAGCAGCCCTGACAGGGGATGGACTAGTAGCAAAAACATTCAGTACTTC
CDR3: CASSPDRGWTSSKNIQYF
J: TRBJ2-4
size: -
V: TRBV5-1
D: -

DNA: TGTGCCAGCAAGGTGACGGAGGATCAGCCCCAGCATTTT
CDR3: CASKVTEDQPQHF
J: TRBJ1-5
size: -
V: TRBV6-1
D: -

DNA: TGTGCCAGCAGCTTGGATTCTCGGGGAAGTCGCACTGAAGCTTTCTTT
CDR3: CASSLDSRGSRTEAFF
J: TRBJ1-1
size: -
V: TRBV5-4
D: -

DNA: TGCGCCAGCAGTGAGACAGGGGGTAATCAGCCCCAGCATTTT
CDR3: CASSETGGNQPQHF
J: TRBJ1-5
size: -
V: TRBV10-1
D: TRBD1

DNA: TGTGCCAGCAGCTCGGACAGGGCTAACTATGGCTACACCTTC
CDR3: CASSSDRANYGYTF
J: TRBJ1-2
size: -
V: TRBV5-4
D: TRBD1

DNA: TGTGCTAGTGGTCCCCGGACAGGGGACACTGAAGCTTTCTTT
CDR3: CASGPRTGDTEAFF
J: TRBJ1-1
size: -
V: TRBV12-5
D: TRBD1

DNA: TGCAGCGTATGGAACAGGGGGACTAAAGCTTTCTTT
CDR3: CSVWNRGTKAFF
J: TRBJ1-1
size: once
V: TRBV29-1
D: TRBD1

DNA: TGTGCCAGCAGCCATGTCAAGAACACTGAAGCTTTCTTT
CDR3: CASSHVKNTEAFF
J: TRBJ1-1
size: -
V: TRBV4-2
D: -

DNA: TGTGCCAGCTCACTTTCCGTAGAAGAGACCCAGTACTTC
CDR3: CASSLSVEETQYF
J: TRBJ2-5
size: -
V: TRBV18
D: -

DNA: TGTGCCAGCAGCCTATATGAGGGCTACACCTTC
CDR3: CASSLYEGYTF
J: TRBJ1-2
size: few
V: TRBV7-9
D: -

DNA: TGCGCCAGCAGCTTGGAGACCCCGGGAGAAAAACTGTTTTTT
CDR3: CASSLETPGEKLFF
J: TRBJ1-4
size: -
V: TRBV5-1
D: -

DNA: TGTGCCAGCTCACCACTGGGACAGTCCGGACAGCCCCAGCATTTT
CDR3: CASSPLGQSGQPQHF
J: TRBJ1-5
size: -
V: TRBV18
D: TRBD1

DNA: TGTGCCAGCAGCTTAGGTCTTGGGGGGGCGGTCCACACCTTC
CDR3: CASSLGLGGAVHTF
J: TRBJ1-2
size: -
V: TRBV7-2
D: -

DNA: TGCGCCAGCAGCCAAGTTGAGCAGGGGGCCGCTATAGCCTACGAGCAGTACTTC
CDR3: CASSQVEQGAAIAYEQYF
J: TRBJ2-7
size: -
V: TRBV4-1
D: TRBD1

DNA: TGTGCCAGCAGCGCCAGACTAGCGGGAGTCTACAATGAGCAGTTCTTC
CDR3: CASSARLAGVYNEQFF
J: TRBJ2-1
size: -
V: TRBV7-6
D: TRBD2

DNA: TGTGCCAGCAGCTTAAGGCTAGCGGGAGGGAATGAGCAGTTCTTC
CDR3: CASSLRLAGGNEQFF
J: TRBJ2-1
size: -
V: TRBV7-9
D: TRBD2

DNA: TGTGCCAGCAGCAAGCGGACTAGCGGAGATTACAATGAGCAGTTCTTC
CDR3: CASSKRTSGDYNEQFF
J: TRBJ2-1
size: -
V: TRBV27
D: TRBD2

DNA: TGTGCCTGGAGCTCTGGCGGGGGTAGCGATGAGCAGTTCTTC
CDR3: CAWSSGGGSDEQFF
J: TRBJ2-1
size: -
V: TRBV30
D: TRBD2

DNA: TGCGCCAGCAGCTGGGGGACAGGGCGGGATGAAAAACTGTTTTTT
CDR3: CASSWGTGRDEKLFF
J: TRBJ1-4
size: -
V: TRBV5-1
D: TRBD1

DNA: TGTGCCAGTAGTCCCCGACAGGGGAGCAATCAGCCCCAGCATTTT
CDR3: CASSPRQGSNQPQHF
J: TRBJ1-5
size: -
V: TRBV19
D: TRBD1

DNA: TGTGCCAGCACCGTGACTCGAGAGTCGCGGCTGGGCTACACCTTC
CDR3: CASTVTRESRLGYTF
J: TRBJ1-2
size: -
V: TRBV2
D: -

DNA: TGTGCCAGCTCGCTTTCTAGCGGGGGGGACTCTGGGGCCAACGTCCTGACTTTC
CDR3: CASSLSSGGDSGANVLTF
J: TRBJ2-6
size: -
V: TRBV18
D: TRBD2

DNA: TGTGCCAGCAGCTTATTTGCAGGGGTTGAAGCTTTCTTT
CDR3: CASSLFAGVEAFF
J: TRBJ1-1
size: -
V: TRBV7-2
D: -

DNA: TGTGCCAGTAGTACCAGGACAGGTCTAAATTCACCCCTCCACTTT
CDR3: CASSTRTGLNSPLHF
J: TRBJ1-6
size: -
V: TRBV19
D: TRBD1

DNA: TGCGCCAGCAGTCCGACAGGGATTAACACCGGGGAGCTGTTTTTT
CDR3: CASSPTGINTGELFF
J: TRBJ2-2
size: once
V: TRBV5-1
D: TRBD1

DNA: TGTGCCAGCAGTACTCCGGGACTAGCGTTAAACTACGAGCAGTACTTC
CDR3: CASSTPGLALNYEQYF
J: TRBJ2-7
size: -
V: TRBV27
D: TRBD2

DNA: TGTGCCAGCAGCTTAGGGACTACCCTTTTCACTGAAGCTTTCTTT
CDR3: CASSLGTTLFTEAFF
J: TRBJ1-1
size: -
V: TRBV11-2
D: -

DNA: TGTGCCAGCAGCAGGTGGACAGGTTACACCGGGGAGCTGTTTTTT
CDR3: CASSRWTGYTGELFF
J: TRBJ2-2
size: -
V: TRBV7-9
D: TRBD1

DNA: TGTGCCAGCAGCCTCCCGTATCGGGGGAGTCAGCCCCAGCATTTT
CDR3: CASSLPYRGSQPQHF
J: TRBJ1-5
size: -
V: TRBV28
D: -

DNA: TGTGCCAGCAGCTTGAGGGACAGGGGGACTGGAAACACCATATATTTT
CDR3: CASSLRDRGTGNTIYF
J: TRBJ1-3
size: -
V: TRBV7-9
D: TRBD1

DNA: TGTGCCAGCTCCCAGAGACAGGCCAGGACTAGCTATGGCTACACCTTC
CDR3: CASSQRQARTSYGYTF
J: TRBJ1-2
size: -
V: TRBV18
D: -

DNA: TGTGCCAGCACTAGCACAGATACGCAGTATTTT
CDR3: CASTSTDTQYF
J: TRBJ2-3
size: -
V: TRBV6-1
D: -

DNA: TGTGCCAGCAGCGAATTAGGGGGGGAGCTCTACGAGCAGTACTTC
CDR3: CASSELGGELYEQYF
J: TRBJ2-7
size: -
V: TRBV2
D: -

DNA: TGTGCCAGCAGTGAAGTCCCGACAGGGAAGGTGCAGTACTTC
CDR3: CASSEVPTGKVQYF
J: TRBJ2-7
size: once
V: TRBV2
D: TRBD1

DNA: TGTGCCAGCAGTTTAAGGGGCGTCAATCAGCCCCAGCATTTT
CDR3: CASSLRGVNQPQHF
J: TRBJ1-5
size: -
V: TRBV6-6
D: -

DNA: TGTGCCAGCTCACCACCGTCGACAGATGAGCAGTTCTTC
CDR3: CASSPPSTDEQFF
J: TRBJ2-1
size: -
V: TRBV18
D: -

DNA: TGTGCCAGCAGACCGACTAGCGGGAGCTATGAGCAGTTCTTC
CDR3: CASRPTSGSYEQFF
J: TRBJ2-1
size: -
V: TRBV2
D: TRBD2

DNA: TGTGCCAGCAGTTCCAGACAGGGGGCCGGTGGCTACACCTTC
CDR3: CASSSRQGAGGYTF
J: TRBJ1-2
size: -
V: TRBV6-5
D: TRBD1

DNA: TGCGCCAGCAGCTCCACCGGTCAGGGAAGATATGGCTACACCTTC
CDR3: CASSSTGQGRYGYTF
J: TRBJ1-2
size: -
V: TRBV5-1
D: -

DNA: TGTGCCAGCAGCGTTACAGGGATGAACACTGAAGCTTTCTTT
CDR3: CASSVTGMNTEAFF
J: TRBJ1-1
size: -
V: TRBV27
D: -

DNA: TGTGCCAGCAGTATCGACAGGGCAGGGACCCAGTACTTC
CDR3: CASSIDRAGTQYF
J: TRBJ2-5
size: once
V: TRBV2
D: TRBD1